These 5 T cell receptor beta chains came from one sample sequenced in a study of cytomegalovirus exposure and HLA in healthy donors. PCR employed 60 Vbeta and 13 Jbeta primers. Data came from immunoSEQ multiplex PCR; TCRdb stores just in-frame clones and leaves some out. This sample has about 160,000 clones, with 75% to 85% found just once. Sequenced input: PBMCs. Every receptor here comes from a woman aged 18-29 years in good health and CMV-seronegative.

The chain couples TRBV28 to TRBJ2-7; tentative D call: TRBD1 (5 bases). From germline, CDR1 is MDHEN and CDR2 SYDVKM. The V end lost 3 bases, the J end lost 0 bases, and 12 bases lay between the germline ends. The CDR3 sequence is 15 residues long. This CDR3 is CASSFSTGASYEQYF. Here the CDR3 DNA reads TGTGCCAGCAGTTTCTCTACAGGTGCCTCCTACGAGCAGTACTTC.

The rearrangement joins TRBV11-2 to TRBJ2-3, with D maybe TRBD1 (7 bases). The ends were cut back, 3 bases at V and 3 bases at J, with 10 bases in the middle. In germline, CDR1 is SGHAT, CDR2 FQNNGV. The CDR3 length is 14 residues. CDR3 sequence: CASSFSGGTDTQYF. CDR3 nucleotides: TGTGCCAGCAGCTTTTCAGGGGGGACAGATACGCAGTATTTT.

The V call is TRBV2, the J call TRBJ1-2, with unresolved D. Trimming removed 8 bases at V and 4 bases at J, with 14 bases between. The CDR3 is 13 residues long. Germline V gene data show CDR1 as SNHLY and CDR2 as FYNNEI. CDR3 region: CASRGGPLYGYTF. DNA of the CDR3: TGTGCCAGCCGCGGAGGACCTCTCTATGGCTACACCTTC.

The V and J genes are TRBV4-1 and TRBJ1-4; D remains unclear. V was cut by 1 base and J by 3 bases, with 9 bases left in between. This CDR3 has 15 residues. Germline CDR1 is MGHRA and CDR2 is YSYEKL. The CDR3 is CASSQGTSPNEKLFF. The CDR3 bases are TGCGCCAGCAGCCAAGGCACTTCTCCTAATGAAAAACTGTTTTTT.

This chain links TRBV5-4 with TRBJ2-5; 10 positions match TRBD2. Germline V gene lookup returns CDR1 SGHNT and CDR2 YYREEE (reference sequence). Unmatched junction bases numbered 7, after V lost 4 bases and J lost 4 bases. The CDR3 loop spans 15 amino acids. CDR3 loop: CASSPGLAGAETQYF. For the CDR3, the DNA is TGTGCCAGCAGCCCAGGGCTAGCGGGAGCAGAGACCCAGTACTTC.